Reported below is one T cell receptor beta chain. The sample is drawn from a study of cytomegalovirus exposure and HLA in healthy donors. Germline CDR1 is GTSNPN and CDR2 is SVGIG (reference sequence). The CDR3 is 13 amino acids. Trimming stripped 3 bases from V and 6 bases from J, with 11 bases between. This PCR relied on a set of 60 Vbeta primers and 13 Jbeta primers. The data were produced by immunoSEQ multiplex PCR, yet TCRdb's version contains in-frame clones alone and is incomplete. The table shows under 250,000 clones, with roughly 79% occurring only once. What was sequenced was PBMCs. The J gene is TRBJ2-2, the V gene TRBV30, with D perhaps matching TRBD2 (5 bases). This sequence was found in a male donor in good health and CMV-seronegative. CDR3 in DNA: TGTGCCTGGAGATCCTTCGGGGCCGGGGAGCTGTTTTTT. Amino acid sequence: CAWRSFGAGELFF.